This T cell receptor beta chain was documented in a study of human T cells and chemical hapten exposure. At the level of the study: Application of 0.01% DPC to the upper back was done by patch test, with a reading at 6 days. Patients, largely female, had alopecia areata, totalis or universalis.

Stated time point: patch test 1, 2 weeks after DPC sensitization. Treatment of the sample: therapeutic diphenylcyclopropenone sensitization with weekly scalp DPC. In every case, blood was obtained before the patch test was applied. Ten or more counts support this clonotype. In the library, unique molecular identifiers were attached to individual cDNA molecules. MiXCR, applied by TCRdb to the RACE reads, yields one record per CDR3 protein. This sample yields roughly 380,000 distinct CDR3 sequences, of which approximately 4.4% are seen a single time; under 3% belongs to the top ten. With V trimmed by 4 bases and J by 8 bases, 13 bases remained unmatched. The CDR3 consists of 16 residues.

Source: whole blood, taken in connection with sensitization to the hapten diphenylcyclopropenone (DPC). The receptor's source is a woman aged 45-59 years with alopecia areata. Some clones in this sample may be carry-over from other donors' samples. The J gene is TRBJ1-4, the V gene TRBV12-3 or TRBV12-4, with TRBD1 identical over 7 bases. CDR3 loop: CASSSWGKGAGEKLFF. The CDR3 bases are TGTGCCAGCAGTTCCTGGGGTAAGGGGGCGGGAGAAAAACTGTTTTTT.